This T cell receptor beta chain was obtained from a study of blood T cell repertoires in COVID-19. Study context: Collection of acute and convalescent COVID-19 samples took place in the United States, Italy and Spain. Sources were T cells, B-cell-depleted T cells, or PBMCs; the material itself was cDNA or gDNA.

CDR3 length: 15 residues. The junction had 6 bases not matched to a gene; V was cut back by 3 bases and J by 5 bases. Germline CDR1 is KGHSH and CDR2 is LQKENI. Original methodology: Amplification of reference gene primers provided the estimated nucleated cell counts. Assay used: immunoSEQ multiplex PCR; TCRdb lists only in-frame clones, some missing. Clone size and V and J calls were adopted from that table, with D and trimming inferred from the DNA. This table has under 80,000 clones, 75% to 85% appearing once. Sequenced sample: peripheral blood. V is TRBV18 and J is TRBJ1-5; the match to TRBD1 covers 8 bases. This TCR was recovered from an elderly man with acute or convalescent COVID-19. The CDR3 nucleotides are TGTGCCAGCTCACCGACAGGGGTCGATGATCAGCCCCAGCATTTT. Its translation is CASSPTGVDDQPQHF.